The clone carrying this T cell receptor beta chain was counted at least ten times. No antigen is known for it. With a J-beta primer mix and a sample-barcoded 5' primer, a second PCR ran roughly 6 to 11 cycles. Every sample returned 2.5 million or more CDR3-containing paired-end reads. MiXCR was run by TCRdb on the 5' RACE reads, yielding one entry per CDR3 protein. The table lists hundreds of thousands of distinct CDR3 sequences, around a quarter of them singletons. The data stem from a study of blood T cells in healthy people across ages. Study summary: Every two T cells gave about one barcoded beta molecule via template switching. General observations from the study: The study found TCR beta diversity correlated strongly with naive T cell percentage. Diversity figures derived from one million T cells were judged to underestimate the true value.

From germline, CDR1 is LGHDT and CDR2 YNNKEL (reference sequence). The CDR3 is 13 amino acids. The germline V and J ends were trimmed by 3 bases and 0 bases, with 5 bases remaining between them. The data also belong to a second study, concerning T cells of mothers and their children.

The sample consisted of blood. J is TRBJ1-1 and V is TRBV3-1, with D hard to call. The clonotype comes from a boy under 18 in good health. The CDR3 spells CASSQGLNTEAFF. The CDR3 nucleotides read TGTGCCAGCAGCCAGGGATTGAACACTGAAGCTTTCTTT.